The present entry profiles one TCR beta chain with its context. This specimen comes from a study of identical twins' blood T cells. Trimming took off 3 bases at V and 8 bases at J, with 5 bases between the two ends. Germline V gives CDR1 SEHNR, CDR2 FQNEAQ (reference sequence). The CDR3 is 11 amino acids. MiXCR, applied by TCRdb to the 5' RACE reads, yields one record per CDR3 protein. The sample contains fewer than 450,000 distinct CDR3 sequences, about 28% of which appear only once. V usage is TRBV7-9 and J usage is TRBJ2-1, with D unresolved. This TCR was recovered from a woman aged 18-49 years in good health. Sequencing was carried out using PBMCs. The CDR3 is CASSFRDEQFF. The CDR3 bases are TGTGCCAGCAGCTTTCGGGATGAGCAGTTCTTC.